The sequence of this TCR beta chain was determined in a study of technical replicates of blood from several donors. Germline V gene sequence: CDR1 MNHEY, CDR2 SVGAGI. This CDR3 has 14 amino acids. V was cut by 5 bases and J by 6 bases, with 14 bases left in between. Data came from immunoSEQ multiplex PCR; TCRdb stores just in-frame clones and leaves some out. There are some 66,000 clones in the sample; more than 95% occur only once, and approximately 0.17% lies in the top ten. Sequences were obtained from T cells isolated from PBMCs. V gene TRBV6-5 combines with J gene TRBJ2-1; D is ambiguous. This TCR was recovered from a human donor in good health. The CDR3 loop reads CASSKSADFNEQFF. As DNA, the CDR3 is TGTGCCAGCAGTAAAAGCGCCGATTTCAATGAGCAGTTCTTC.